A selection of T cell receptor beta chains follows, all from one sample in a study of cytomegalovirus exposure and HLA in healthy donors. Only in-frame clones appear in the TCRdb table, and some are missing; sequencing was by immunoSEQ multiplex PCR. The table includes some 130,000 clones, about 80% detected once. Material for sequencing was PBMCs. The receptors come from a man aged 25 to 40 in good health and CMV-seropositive. Both conserved end residues are trimmed from each CDR3.

j_call: TRBJ2-5; v_call: TRBV7-9; cdr3_aa: ASNRGLGETQY
j_call: TRBJ2-3; v_call: TRBV7-2; cdr3_aa: ASSYGGTDTDTQY
j_call: TRBJ2-1; v_call: TRBV11-2; cdr3_aa: ASSPLDSFNEQF
j_call: TRBJ1-5; v_call: TRBV15; cdr3_aa: ATSLTGDSNQPQH
j_call: TRBJ2-3; v_call: TRBV9; cdr3_aa: ASSARGGVTDTQY
j_call: TRBJ1-6; v_call: TRBV2; cdr3_aa: ASSPQVNNSPLH
j_call: TRBJ2-7; v_call: TRBV4-1; cdr3_aa: ASSKRTGTSYEQY
j_call: TRBJ1-1; v_call: TRBV5-6; cdr3_aa: ASSRGGDTEAF
j_call: TRBJ2-1; v_call: TRBV27; cdr3_aa: ASSLAGKFNNEQF
j_call: TRBJ2-5; v_call: TRBV10-3; cdr3_aa: AISGTGVETQY
j_call: TRBJ1-4; v_call: TRBV7-2; cdr3_aa: ASSPQGGPGEKLF
j_call: TRBJ1-1; v_call: TRBV6-1; cdr3_aa: ASTTTGTGNTEAF
j_call: TRBJ1-1; v_call: TRBV7-9; cdr3_aa: ASSRRGVGNTEAF
j_call: TRBJ2-1; v_call: TRBV5-1; cdr3_aa: ASSPRSGSPSYNEQF
j_call: TRBJ1-2; v_call: TRBV6-5; cdr3_aa: ASSPWTGQYGYT
j_call: TRBJ2-2; v_call: TRBV5-1; cdr3_aa: ASSLTPPGQGYTGELF
j_call: TRBJ1-4; v_call: TRBV23-1; cdr3_aa: ASSHPPNENEKLF